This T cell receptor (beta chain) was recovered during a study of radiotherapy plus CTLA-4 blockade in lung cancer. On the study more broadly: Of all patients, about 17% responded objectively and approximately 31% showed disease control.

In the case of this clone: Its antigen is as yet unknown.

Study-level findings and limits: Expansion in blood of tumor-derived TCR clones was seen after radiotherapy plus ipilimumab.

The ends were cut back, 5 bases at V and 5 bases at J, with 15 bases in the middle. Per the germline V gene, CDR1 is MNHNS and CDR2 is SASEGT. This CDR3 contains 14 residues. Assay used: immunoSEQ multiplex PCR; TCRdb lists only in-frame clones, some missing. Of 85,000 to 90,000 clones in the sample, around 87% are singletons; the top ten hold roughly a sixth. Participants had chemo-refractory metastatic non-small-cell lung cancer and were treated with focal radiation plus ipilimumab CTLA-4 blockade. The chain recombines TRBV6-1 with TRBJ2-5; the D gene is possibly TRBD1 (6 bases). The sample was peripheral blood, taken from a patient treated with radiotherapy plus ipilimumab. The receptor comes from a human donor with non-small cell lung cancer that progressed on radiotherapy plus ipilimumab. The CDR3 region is CASSPLGGQETQYF. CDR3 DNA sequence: TGTGCCAGCAGTCCCCTTGGGGGCCAGGAGACCCAGTACTTC.